Described below is a single T cell receptor beta chain sequence and its context. Since a much larger clone is just one base distant, this may be a read error. Trimming took off 3 bases at V and 7 bases at J, with 18 bases between the two ends. CDR3 size: 15 residues. Germline V gene sequence: CDR1 SGHVS, CDR2 FQNEAQ. Healthy Caucasian individuals made up all the donors. The data stem from a study of identical twins. TCRdb called the 5' RACE reads again in MiXCR, with one record for every CDR3 protein. In the table there are 100,000 to 110,000 distinct CDR3 sequences, 5.9% of which are singletons. This clonotype was sampled from a woman aged 50 to 60 in good health. The source material was memory T cells sorted from blood. V is TRBV7-8 and J is TRBJ1-1; D ambiguous. The CDR3 DNA reads TGTGCCAGCAGCTTGGAGCGACGGAGCTTCCATGAAGCTTTCTTT. As protein: CASSLERRSFHEAFF.